These 10 T cell receptor beta chains came from one sample sequenced in a study of T-cell reconstitution after alpha-beta-depleted transplantation in children. Preparation of the TCRbeta library was carried out with unique molecular identifiers. TCRdb recomputed calls from the PCR reads with MiXCR, one row per CDR3 protein. The sample has around 230,000 distinct CDR3 sequences; roughly a sixth are singletons. The source material was PBMCs, mostly from graft donor cells, sampled 360 days after TCRalphabeta/CD19-depleted stem cell transplant. The receptor set was obtained from a male patient under 10 years old who had a stem cell transplant for acute lymphoblastic leukemia, so the T cells may come from the graft donor.

In its sample, this clonotype was seen a few times. The rearrangement links TRBV7-9 to TRBJ2-7; 8 bases align to TRBD1. The V segment lost 5 bases and the J segment 4 bases; nucleotides outside the gene matches: 4. The CDR3 is 13 amino acids. In germline, CDR1 is SEHNR, CDR2 FQNEAQ (reference sequence). The CDR3 loop is CASSGDRYYEQYF. CDR3 sequence (DNA): TGTGCCAGCAGCGGGGACAGGTATTACGAGCAGTACTTC.

The genes are TRBV23-1 and TRBJ2-2; 9 bases line up with TRBD1. TRBV23-1 is designated an ORF whose function remains uncertain. The CDR3 has 15 residues. Germline trimming cut 5 bases from V and 4 bases from J; bases unmatched to any gene: 5. Written as DNA, the CDR3 is TGCGCCAGCAGTGACGAGACAGGGGGCACCGGGGAGCTGTTTTTT. It specifies CASSDETGGTGELFF.

This clonotype was found many times. The CDR3 reads CSATERGGDGYTF. The CDR3 nucleotides are TGCAGTGCCACCGAGAGGGGAGGGGATGGCTACACCTTC. This chain connects TRBV20-1 to TRBJ1-2; maybe TRBD1 (5 bases). The CDR3 has 13 residues. Germline CDR1 DFQATT, CDR2 SNEGSKA (reference sequence). V shed 6 bases and J shed 6 bases, with 17 bases lying between them.

This clonotype has at least ten counts. The V gene is TRBV12-3 or TRBV12-4, the J gene TRBJ2-5; maybe TRBD1 (6 bases). The CDR3 extends over 13 amino acids. Trimming shortened V by 4 bases and J by 3 bases, and 9 bases separated the two germline ends. The CDR3 here is CASSYRVKETQYF. CDR3 nucleotides: TGTGCCAGCAGTTACAGGGTCAAAGAGACCCAGTACTTC.

A few counts support this clonotype. CDR3 DNA sequence: TGCAGCGTTTTGGGGGAAAATGGCTACACCTTC. This encodes CSVLGENGYTF. This chain uses TRBV29-1 with TRBJ1-2; D is perhaps TRBD1 (5 bases). This CDR3 contains 11 residues. V dropped 5 bases and J dropped 6 bases, with 10 bases sitting between them. Germline CDR1 reads SQVTM; CDR2 reads ANQGSEA.

V gene TRBV12-3 or TRBV12-4 combines with J gene TRBJ2-1; possible D gene TRBD1, 6 bases. V was shortened by 1 base and J by 3 bases, with 13 bases between the two germline ends. The CDR3 sequence is 16 residues long. DNA for the CDR3: TGTGCCAGCAGTTTAGAGGTCGGGACACTCTACAATGAGCAGTTCTTC. Translation gives CASSLEVGTLYNEQFF.

This clonotype was counted between two and nine times. V usage is TRBV28 and J usage is TRBJ2-3, with D possibly being TRBD1 or TRBD2 (6 bases each). Germline values: CDR1 MDHEN, CDR2 SYDVKM. V dropped 2 bases and J dropped 7 bases, with 16 bases sitting between them. CDR3 length: 15 residues. CDR3 sequence: CASSLRGASVHTQYF. The CDR3 region has the DNA TGTGCCAGCAGTTTAAGGGGGGCTAGCGTTCATACGCAGTATTTT.

This clonotype was recorded a few times. An end of the junction differs from the germline gene, which may be a read error. V is TRBV7-9 and J is TRBJ2-6; no firm D call. CDR1 is SEHNR and CDR2 is FQNEAQ in the germline V gene (reference sequence). This CDR3 spans 15 amino acids. The CDR3 protein is CASRASRTGANVLTF. CDR3 bases: TGTGCCAGCAGAGCATCGCGAACTGGTGCCAACGTCCTGACTTTC.

The chain combines TRBV7-2 with TRBJ2-1; D is unresolved. CDR3 length: 14 residues. Trimming shortened V by 2 bases and J by 7 bases, and 12 bases separated the two germline ends. The V gene's germline CDR1 is SGHTA and CDR2 FQGNSA. The CDR3 nucleotides are TGTGCCAGCAGCTTATCAAGGTTGATGAATGAGCAGTTCTTC. Translated: CASSLSRLMNEQFF.

Only a few counts were recorded for this clonotype. This chain links TRBV4-2 with TRBJ2-3, with TRBD2 matching over 13 bases. Germline trimming cut 4 bases from V and 5 bases from J; bases unmatched to any gene: 6. Germline values: CDR1 LGHNA, CDR2 YNFKEQ. The CDR3 runs 16 residues. The CDR3 loop is CASSLTSGGAVDTQYF. The CDR3 DNA reads TGTGCCAGCAGCCTCACTAGCGGGGGGGCTGTAGATACGCAGTATTTT.